This TCR beta chain was sequenced during a study of blood T cell repertoires in COVID-19. Study-wide background: COVID-19 samples collected from the United States, Italy and Spain covered acute and convalescent phases. Nucleic acid was either cDNA or gDNA, and it came from T cells, B-cell-depleted T cells, or PBMCs.

Authors' analysis steps: It was from reference gene primer amplification that nucleated cell counts were estimated. TCRdb keeps only in-frame clones here, not all; method: immunoSEQ multiplex PCR. V and J calls and clone size are as listed in that table; D and trimming were resolved from the DNA. This table has hundreds of thousands of clones, 75% to 90% appearing once. During active infection, Seattle patients enrolled and were then monitored through disease. This clone occurred a few times. This TCR came from a woman in her 70s with COVID-19, enrolled during active disease. Sequencing input: peripheral blood.

CDR3 loop: CASSLVDPSYNEQFF. In DNA form, the CDR3 reads TGCGCCAGCAGCTTGGTAGATCCCTCCTACAATGAGCAGTTCTTC. The rearrangement joins TRBV5-1 to TRBJ2-1; D unresolved. The CDR3 consists of 15 residues. V was trimmed by 0 bases and J by 0 bases, leaving 7 bases between them. Looked up from germline, CDR1 is SGHRS and CDR2 is YFSETQ.